This TCR beta chain was captured by sequencing in a study of blood T cell repertoires in COVID-19. Assay: immunoSEQ multiplex PCR; the TCRdb copy retains only in-frame clones and omits some. The table includes about 280,000 clones, about 85% detected once. Germline CDR1 and CDR2: SGHRS and YFSETQ. V dropped 1 base and J dropped 5 bases, with 7 bases sitting between them. The CDR3 contains 12 residues. The material sequenced was PBMCs or T cells enriched from blood (not recorded which). This receptor was obtained from a woman aged 45-60 years who had recovered from COVID-19. The chain joins TRBV5-1 to TRBJ2-7, with unresolved D. As DNA, the CDR3 is TGCGCCAGCAGCTTGATGGCCGACGAGCAGTACTTC. As protein: CASSLMADEQYF.